Each of the 31 T cell receptor beta chains below was sequenced from the same sample in a study of blood T cell repertoires in COVID-19. The data were produced by immunoSEQ multiplex PCR, yet TCRdb's version contains in-frame clones alone and is incomplete. The table includes some 230,000 clones, roughly 80% detected once. Specimen: peripheral blood. All receptors derive from a woman aged 60-70 years with acute or convalescent COVID-19.

The chain employs TRBV7-7 and TRBJ1-5, with 7 bases lining up with TRBD1. The J segment lost 3 bases and the V segment lost 4 bases, leaving 9 bases of the junction unmatched. There are 16 residues in the CDR3. Germline assignment: CDR1 SSHAT and CDR2 FNYEAQ (reference sequence). The CDR3: CASSSGTAPINQPQHF. The DNA of the CDR3 is TGTGCCAGCAGCTCCGGGACAGCGCCGATCAATCAGCCCCAGCATTTT.

This clone has more than one count but fewer than ten. The V gene is TRBV1, the J gene TRBJ1-1; the table's D gene call, TRBD1, was not cross checked with the DNA. TRBV1 is listed as a pseudogene. This CDR3 has 15 residues. For the CDR3, the DNA is TGCACCAGCAGCGGGGGGACAGGGGTGAACACTGAAGCTTTCTTT. It translates to CTSSGGTGVNTEAFF.

The chain employs TRBV9 and TRBJ2-5; weak D call: TRBD1 (5 bases). This CDR3 contains 14 residues. The germline CDR1 and CDR2 sequences are SGDLS and YYNGEE. V lost 4 bases to trimming and J lost 4 bases, with 14 bases between them. CDR3 sequence reads: CASSFQGNGETQYF. The CDR3 bases are TGTGCCAGCAGCTTCCAGGGTAACGGAGAGACCCAGTACTTC.

The chain is built from TRBV27 and TRBJ1-2; D is ambiguous. Deletions cut 4 bases from V and 5 bases from J, with 5 bases between. Per germline, CDR1 MNHEY and CDR2 SMNVEV (reference sequence). CDR3 size: 11 residues. The CDR3 DNA reads as TGTGCCAGCAGTTCCGGTTATGGCTACACCTTC. Its protein is CASSSGYGYTF.

J is TRBJ1-2 and V is TRBV19, with 7 bases matching TRBD1. Germline-derived CDR1 and CDR2 are LNHDA and SQIVND (reference sequence). J lost 4 bases, V lost 6 bases, and 11 bases had no gene match. The CDR3 is made up of 15 amino acids. The DNA for the CDR3 is TGTGCCAGTAGACCGACAGGGACCGCTTCCTATGGCTACACCTTC. It codes for CASRPTGTASYGYTF.

The chain couples TRBV7-9 to TRBJ2-1; 14 nucleotides line up with TRBD2. The CDR3 extends over 17 amino acids. Germline lookup yields CDR1 SEHNR and CDR2 FQNEAQ (reference sequence). V shed 5 bases and J 7 bases; nucleotides not matched to a gene: 10. The CDR3 region has the DNA TGTGCCAGCAGCGTAAACGTCGGACTAGCGGGGGGAAATGAGCAGTTCTTC. Protein product: CASSVNVGLAGGNEQFF.

The chain joins TRBV27 to TRBJ1-4; 9 bases match TRBD1. V was pared by 4 bases and J by 10 bases, with 7 bases of the junction left unmatched. The germline V gene has CDR1 MNHEY and CDR2 SMNVEV (reference sequence). The CDR3 consists of 14 residues. The CDR3 reads CASSSGQGSTKLFF. CDR3 nucleotide sequence: TGTGCCAGCAGTTCGGGACAGGGATCGACAAAACTGTTTTTT.

The chain combines TRBV6-5 with TRBJ1-1; D gene ambiguous. V dropped 8 bases and J dropped 2 bases, with 15 bases sitting between them. The CDR3 extends over 14 amino acids. The germline gives CDR1 MNHEY, CDR2 SVGAGI. The CDR3 loop is CASLKSGDNTEAFF. DNA for the CDR3: TGTGCCAGCCTCAAGTCAGGTGATAACACTGAAGCTTTCTTT.

The chain links TRBV5-1 to TRBJ1-6, with 10 nucleotides matching TRBD1. Germline V gene data show CDR1 as SGHRS and CDR2 as YFSETQ. With 0 bases clipped from V and 6 bases from J, the junction kept 0 bases outside the gene matches. CDR3 length: 15 amino acids. The chain's CDR3 is CASSLGTGGNSPLHF. Here the CDR3 DNA reads TGCGCCAGCAGCTTGGGGACAGGGGGTAATTCACCCCTCCACTTT.

V and J are TRBV5-4 and TRBJ2-1; D perhaps matches TRBD1 (5 bases). Germline V gene data show CDR1 as SGHNT and CDR2 as YYREEE (reference sequence). The CDR3 has 13 amino acids. The V end lost 6 bases, the J end lost 7 bases, and 14 bases lay between the germline ends. Here the CDR3 DNA reads TGTGCCAGCACCTTAGGGGCCAATAATGAGCAGTTCTTC. Its protein product is CASTLGANNEQFF.

The chain recombines TRBV3-1 (or the pseudogene TRBV3-2) with TRBJ1-1; perhaps TRBD1 as D (5 bases). The CDR3 extends over 15 amino acids. From germline, CDR1 is LGHDT and CDR2 YNNKEL (reference sequence). Trimming took 5 bases from V and 5 from J, leaving 18 bases between them. This CDR3 is CASSSGAQGGTEAFF. The CDR3 DNA reads as TGTGCCAGCAGCTCCGGGGCCCAGGGAGGAACTGAAGCTTTCTTT.

The J gene is TRBJ2-1, the V gene TRBV9; TRBD1 matches at 12 bases. Looked up from germline, CDR1 is SGDLS and CDR2 is YYNGEE. V lost 3 bases and J lost 8; bases outside the gene matches: 6. The CDR3 extends over 15 amino acids. CDR3 amino acids: CASSGRDRGPDEQFF. The DNA for the CDR3 is TGTGCCAGCAGCGGCCGGGACAGGGGGCCCGATGAGCAGTTCTTC.

In its sample, this clone was seen once. CDR3 region: CASTSPTGVTDTQYF. In nucleotides, the CDR3 is TGTGCCAGCACCTCCCCGACAGGGGTTACAGATACGCAGTATTTT. The V and J genes are TRBV28 and TRBJ2-3; 8 positions match TRBD1. CDR1 and CDR2 from the germline V gene are MDHEN and SYDVKM. The junction had 9 bases not matched to a gene; V was cut back by 7 bases and J by 3 bases. This CDR3 spans 15 amino acids.

V usage is TRBV14 and J usage is TRBJ1-2; 9 bases align to TRBD1. The V and J ends lost 2 bases and 4 bases, in that order; junction bases with no gene match: 2. The CDR3 is 14 residues long. Per the germline V gene, CDR1 is SGHDN and CDR2 is FVKESK. The CDR3 sequence: CASSQNRGPYGYTF. CDR3 nucleotides: TGTGCCAGCAGCCAAAACAGGGGGCCCTATGGCTACACCTTC.

This chain joins TRBV7-2 and TRBJ2-1; weak D call: TRBD1 (5 bases). CDR1 and CDR2 (germline): SGHTA, FQGNSA. The CDR3 is made up of 15 amino acids. Trimming took 5 bases from V and 3 from J, leaving 14 bases between them. CDR3 protein: CASSLQVSGYNEQFF. In DNA form, the CDR3 reads TGTGCCAGCAGCCTACAGGTGAGTGGCTACAATGAGCAGTTCTTC.

The chain uses TRBV4-1 and TRBJ2-1; D may be TRBD2 (5 bases). This CDR3 region has 13 residues. CDR1 MGHRA and CDR2 YSYEKL come from the germline V gene. Deletions cut 4 bases from V and 5 bases from J, with 9 bases between. CDR3 sequence (DNA): TGCGCCAGCAGCCGAGACTACGACAATGAGCAGTTCTTC. Its translation is CASSRDYDNEQFF.

The V and J genes are TRBV27 and TRBJ2-1, with TRBD2 matching 7 bases. From germline, CDR1 is MNHEY and CDR2 SMNVEV (reference sequence). CDR3 length equals 16 residues. J gave up 9 bases and V 0 bases, and 11 bases lay outside the gene matches. The chain's CDR3 is CASSLSSGAPRVEQFF. CDR3 in DNA: TGTGCCAGCAGTTTATCAAGCGGGGCTCCCCGGGTTGAGCAGTTCTTC.

The V and J genes are TRBV23-1 and TRBJ1-1; 7 bases match TRBD1. TRBV23-1 counts as an open reading frame of uncertain function. This CDR3 is built from 18 residues. The trim removed 7 bases at V and 10 bases at J, leaving 27 bases unmatched. CDR3 amino acids: CASKATGRTSGEVRRAFF. The CDR3 DNA sequence: TGCGCCAGCAAGGCGACAGGGAGGACTTCAGGTGAGGTCAGGAGAGCTTTCTTT.

V usage is TRBV25-1 and J usage is TRBJ2-3; 7 positions match TRBD2. This CDR3 comprises 16 residues. The V gene end was trimmed by 6 bases and the J gene end by 2 bases; junction bases not matched to a gene: 11. Germline V lookup: CDR1 MGHDK, CDR2 SYGVNS. The CDR3 loop reads CASSPPGDYYTDTQYF. The CDR3 DNA reads TGTGCCAGCAGCCCCCCCGGGGACTACTACACAGATACGCAGTATTTT.

V gene TRBV5-1 combines with J gene TRBJ1-6, with 10 bases matching TRBD1. This CDR3 has 15 amino acids. Germline values: CDR1 SGHRS, CDR2 YFSETQ. V shed 3 bases, J shed 7 bases, and the junction held 4 bases outside the gene matches. The CDR3 region has the DNA TGCGCCAGCAGCTCCGGGACAGGGGCAAATTCACCCCTCCACTTT. The encoded protein is CASSSGTGANSPLHF.

In its sample, this clone was seen once. The chain recombines TRBV19 with TRBJ1-2; TRBD1 aligns across 7 bases. The CDR3 is made up of 14 amino acids. With V trimmed by 3 bases and J by 7 bases, 8 bases remained unmatched. CDR1 LNHDA and CDR2 SQIVND come from the germline V gene (reference sequence). For the CDR3, the DNA is TGTGCCAGTAGTATCTCCGGGACAGCAGCTGGCTACACCTTC. Translation gives CASSISGTAAGYTF.

The V gene is TRBV19, the J gene TRBJ1-2, with TRBD1 matching 8 bases. The CDR3 spans 16 residues. Germline CDR1 is LNHDA and CDR2 is SQIVND (reference sequence). J lost 8 bases, V lost 5 bases, and 16 bases had no gene match. The CDR3 reads CASSQPARTGRKGYTF. The CDR3 DNA reads TGTGCCAGTAGTCAACCCGCAAGGACAGGGCGTAAAGGCTACACCTTC.

A single count supports this clone. The rearrangement joins TRBV7-9 to TRBJ1-6; D uncertain. Trimming left V 2 bases short and J 6 bases short, with 11 bases between. Germline V gene lookup returns CDR1 SEHNR and CDR2 FQNEAQ (reference sequence). The CDR3 covers 15 residues. This chain's CDR3 is CASSLRLGRNSPLHF. CDR3 bases: TGTGCCAGCAGCTTACGGCTAGGTCGTAATTCACCCCTCCACTTT.

The chain employs TRBV20-1 and TRBJ2-5, with unresolved D. CDR3 length: 11 residues. Between the trimmed V and J ends, which lost 2 bases and 2 bases, there was a span of 3 bases. Germline V gene lookup returns CDR1 DFQATT and CDR2 SNEGSKA (reference sequence). The DNA of the CDR3 is TGCAGTGCTAGACAACAAGAGACCCAGTACTTC. Protein product: CSARQQETQYF.

This clone is a singleton in its sample. CDR3 in DNA: TGTGCCAGCAGTGGTTACACCGGGACAGGGGGCACTGAAGCTTTCTTT. Translating gives CASSGYTGTGGTEAFF. V and J are TRBV6-1 and TRBJ1-1; 11 positions agree with TRBD1. Germline trimming cut 4 bases from V and 4 bases from J; bases unmatched to any gene: 8. Per the germline V gene, CDR1 is MNHNS and CDR2 is SASEGT. The length of the CDR3 is 16 residues.

The rearrangement joins TRBV28 to TRBJ1-2; D gene ambiguous. CDR3 length: 13 amino acids. Germline V gives CDR1 MDHEN, CDR2 SYDVKM. Trimming removed 10 bases from V and 3 bases from J, with 15 bases in between. The CDR3 DNA sequence: TGTGCCACGAGGGTACCCTTGGACTATGGCTACACCTTC. Protein product: CATRVPLDYGYTF.

In its sample, this clone was seen a few times. The genes are TRBV30 and TRBJ1-6; 7 bases map to TRBD1. The CDR3 runs to 17 residues. The V segment lost 0 bases and the J segment 0 bases; nucleotides outside the gene matches: 5. CDR1 GTSNPN and CDR2 SVGIG come from the germline V gene (reference sequence). CDR3 protein: CAWSVQGISSYNSPLHF. The DNA for the CDR3 is TGTGCCTGGAGTGTACAGGGGATTAGCTCCTATAATTCACCCCTCCACTTT.

This chain links TRBV9 with TRBJ1-1; 7 bases align to TRBD1. CDR1 and CDR2 (germline): SGDLS, YYNGEE. CDR3 size: 15 residues. Losses at the gene ends were 3 bases for V and 1 base for J; bases not matched to a gene: 6. In DNA form, the CDR3 reads TGTGCCAGCAGCGCAAAACAGGGGACGAACACTGAAGCTTTCTTT. Translated, it gives CASSAKQGTNTEAFF.

This clone was recorded once. The gene calls are TRBV10-3 and TRBJ1-1; 8 bases agree with TRBD1. The CDR3 has 14 amino acids. Germline values: CDR1 ENHRY, CDR2 SYGVKD. V dropped 6 bases and J dropped 6; count of bases not matched to a gene: 9. CDR3 in amino acids: CAISLTGDVPEAFF. CDR3 DNA: TGTGCCATCAGCCTGACAGGGGACGTCCCTGAAGCTTTCTTT.

The V call is TRBV7-2, the J call TRBJ2-5; tentatively, D is TRBD2 (7 bases). The CDR3 runs 16 residues. The germline CDR1 and CDR2 sequences are SGHTA and FQGNSA. The germline V and J ends were trimmed by 2 bases and 5 bases, with 18 bases remaining between them. This CDR3 is CASSLNGGRIWETQYF. As DNA, the CDR3 is TGTGCCAGCAGCTTAAACGGGGGGCGGATATGGGAGACCCAGTACTTC.

The chain carries TRBV6-5 and TRBJ1-3; D may be TRBD1 (6 bases). The CDR3 totals 15 residues. V was cut by 2 bases and J by 2 bases, with 10 bases left in between. The germline V gene has CDR1 MNHEY and CDR2 SVGAGI. In DNA form, the CDR3 reads TGTGCCAGCAGTTACACTGGACAGCCTGGAAACACCATATATTTT. This gives the protein CASSYTGQPGNTIYF.